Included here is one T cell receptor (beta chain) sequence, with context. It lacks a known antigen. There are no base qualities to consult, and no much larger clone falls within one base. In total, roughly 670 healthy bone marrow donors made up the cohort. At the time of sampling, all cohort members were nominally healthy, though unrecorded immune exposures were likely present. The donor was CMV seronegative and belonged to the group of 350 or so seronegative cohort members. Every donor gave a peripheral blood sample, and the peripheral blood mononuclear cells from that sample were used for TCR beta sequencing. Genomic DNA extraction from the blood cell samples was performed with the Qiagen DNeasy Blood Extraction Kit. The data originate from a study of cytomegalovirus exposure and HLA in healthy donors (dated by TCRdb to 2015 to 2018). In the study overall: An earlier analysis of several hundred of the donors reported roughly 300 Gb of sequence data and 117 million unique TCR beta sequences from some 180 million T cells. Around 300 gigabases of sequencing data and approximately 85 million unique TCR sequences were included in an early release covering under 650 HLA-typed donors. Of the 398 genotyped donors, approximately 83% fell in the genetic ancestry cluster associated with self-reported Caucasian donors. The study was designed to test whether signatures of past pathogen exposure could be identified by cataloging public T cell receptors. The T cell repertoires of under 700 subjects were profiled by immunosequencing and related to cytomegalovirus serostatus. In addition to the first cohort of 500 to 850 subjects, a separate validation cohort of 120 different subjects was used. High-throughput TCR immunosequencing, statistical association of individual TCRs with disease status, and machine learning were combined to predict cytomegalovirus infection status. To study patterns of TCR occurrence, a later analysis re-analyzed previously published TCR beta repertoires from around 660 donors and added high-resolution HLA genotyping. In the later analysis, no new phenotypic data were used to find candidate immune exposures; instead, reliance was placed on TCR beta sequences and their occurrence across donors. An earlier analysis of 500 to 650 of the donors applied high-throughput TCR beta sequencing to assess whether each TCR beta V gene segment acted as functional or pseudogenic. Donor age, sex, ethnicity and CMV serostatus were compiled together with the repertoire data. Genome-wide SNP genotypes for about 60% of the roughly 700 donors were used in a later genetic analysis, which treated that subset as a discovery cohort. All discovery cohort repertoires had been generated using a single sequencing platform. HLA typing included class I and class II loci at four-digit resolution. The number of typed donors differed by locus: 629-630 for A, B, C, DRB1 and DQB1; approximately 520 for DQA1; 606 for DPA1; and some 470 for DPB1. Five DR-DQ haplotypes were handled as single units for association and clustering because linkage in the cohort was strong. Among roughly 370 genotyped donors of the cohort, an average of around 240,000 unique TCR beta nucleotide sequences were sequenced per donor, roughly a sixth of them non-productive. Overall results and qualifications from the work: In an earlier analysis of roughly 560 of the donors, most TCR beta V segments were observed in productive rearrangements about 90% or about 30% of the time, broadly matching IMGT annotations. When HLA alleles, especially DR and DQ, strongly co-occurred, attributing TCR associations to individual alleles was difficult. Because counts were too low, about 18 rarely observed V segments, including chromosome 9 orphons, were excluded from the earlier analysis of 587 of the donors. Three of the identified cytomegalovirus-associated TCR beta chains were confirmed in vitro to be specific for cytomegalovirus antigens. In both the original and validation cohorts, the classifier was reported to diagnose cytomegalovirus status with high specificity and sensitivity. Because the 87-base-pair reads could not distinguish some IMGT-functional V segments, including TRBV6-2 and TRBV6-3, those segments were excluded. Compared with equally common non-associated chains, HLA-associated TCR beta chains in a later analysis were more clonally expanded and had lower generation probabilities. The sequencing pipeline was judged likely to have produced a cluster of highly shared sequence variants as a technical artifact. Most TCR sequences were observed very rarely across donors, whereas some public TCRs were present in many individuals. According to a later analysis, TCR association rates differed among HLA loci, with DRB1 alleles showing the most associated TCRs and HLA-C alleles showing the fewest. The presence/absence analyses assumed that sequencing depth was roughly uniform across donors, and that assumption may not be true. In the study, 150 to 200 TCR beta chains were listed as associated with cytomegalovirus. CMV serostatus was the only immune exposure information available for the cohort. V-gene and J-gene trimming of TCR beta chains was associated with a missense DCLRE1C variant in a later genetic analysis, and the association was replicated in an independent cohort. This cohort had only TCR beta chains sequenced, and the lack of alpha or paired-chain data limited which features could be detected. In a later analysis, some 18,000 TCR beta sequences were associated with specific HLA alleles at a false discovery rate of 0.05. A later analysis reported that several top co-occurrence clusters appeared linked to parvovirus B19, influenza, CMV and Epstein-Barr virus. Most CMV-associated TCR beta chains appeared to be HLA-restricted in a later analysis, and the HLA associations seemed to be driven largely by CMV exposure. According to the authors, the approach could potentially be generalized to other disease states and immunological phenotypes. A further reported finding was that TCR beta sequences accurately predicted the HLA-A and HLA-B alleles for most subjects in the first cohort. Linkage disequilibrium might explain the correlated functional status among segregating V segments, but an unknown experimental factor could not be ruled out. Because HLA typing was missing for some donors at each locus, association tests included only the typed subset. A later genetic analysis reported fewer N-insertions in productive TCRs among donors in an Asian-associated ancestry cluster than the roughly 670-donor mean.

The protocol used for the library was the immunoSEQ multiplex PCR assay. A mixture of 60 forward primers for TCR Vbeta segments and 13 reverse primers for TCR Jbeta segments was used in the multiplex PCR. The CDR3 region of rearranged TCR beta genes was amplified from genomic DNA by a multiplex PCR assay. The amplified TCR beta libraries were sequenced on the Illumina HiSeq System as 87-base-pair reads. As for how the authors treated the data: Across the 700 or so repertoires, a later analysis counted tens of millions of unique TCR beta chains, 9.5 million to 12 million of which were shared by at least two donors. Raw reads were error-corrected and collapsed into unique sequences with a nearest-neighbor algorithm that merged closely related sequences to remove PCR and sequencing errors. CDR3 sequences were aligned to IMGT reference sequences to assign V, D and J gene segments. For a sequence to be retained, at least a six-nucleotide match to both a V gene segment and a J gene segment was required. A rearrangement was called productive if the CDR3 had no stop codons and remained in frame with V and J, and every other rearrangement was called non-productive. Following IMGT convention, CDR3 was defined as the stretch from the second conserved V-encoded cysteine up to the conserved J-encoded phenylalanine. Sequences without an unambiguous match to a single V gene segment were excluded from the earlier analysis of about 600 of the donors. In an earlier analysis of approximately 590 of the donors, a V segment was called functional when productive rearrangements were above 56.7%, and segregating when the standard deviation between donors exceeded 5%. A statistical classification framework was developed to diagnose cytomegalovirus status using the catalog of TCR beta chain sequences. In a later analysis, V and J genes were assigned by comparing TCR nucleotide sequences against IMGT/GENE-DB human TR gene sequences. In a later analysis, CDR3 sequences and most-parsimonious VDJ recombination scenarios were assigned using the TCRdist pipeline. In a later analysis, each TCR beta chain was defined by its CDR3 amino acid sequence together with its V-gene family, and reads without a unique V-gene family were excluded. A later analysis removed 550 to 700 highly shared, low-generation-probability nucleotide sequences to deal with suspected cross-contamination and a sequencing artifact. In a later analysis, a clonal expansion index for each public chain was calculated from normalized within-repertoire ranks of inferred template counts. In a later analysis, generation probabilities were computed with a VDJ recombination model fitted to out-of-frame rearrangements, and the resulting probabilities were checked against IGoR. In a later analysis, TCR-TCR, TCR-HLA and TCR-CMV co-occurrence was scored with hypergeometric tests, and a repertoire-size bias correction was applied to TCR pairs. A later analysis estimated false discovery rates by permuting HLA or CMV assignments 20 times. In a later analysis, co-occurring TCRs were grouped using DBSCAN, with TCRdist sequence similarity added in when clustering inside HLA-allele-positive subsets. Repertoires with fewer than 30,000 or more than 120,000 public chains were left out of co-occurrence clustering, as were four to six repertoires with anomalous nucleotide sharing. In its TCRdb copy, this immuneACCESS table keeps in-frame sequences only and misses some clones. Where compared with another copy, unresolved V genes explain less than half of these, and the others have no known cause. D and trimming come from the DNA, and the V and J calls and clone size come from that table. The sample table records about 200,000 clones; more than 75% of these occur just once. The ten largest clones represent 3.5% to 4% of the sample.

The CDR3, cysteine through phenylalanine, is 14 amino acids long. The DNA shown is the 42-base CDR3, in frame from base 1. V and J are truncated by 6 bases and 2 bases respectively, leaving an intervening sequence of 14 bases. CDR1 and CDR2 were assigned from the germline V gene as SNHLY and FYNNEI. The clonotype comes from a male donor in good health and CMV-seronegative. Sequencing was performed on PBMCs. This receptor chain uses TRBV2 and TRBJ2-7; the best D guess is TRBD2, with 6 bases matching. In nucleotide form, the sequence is TGTGCCAGCAGGATCGCTAGCGTTACCTACGAGCAGTACTTC. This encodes CASRIASVTYEQYF.